Sequencing of this T cell receptor (beta chain) was carried out in a study of glioma-infiltrating T cells. Study results and limitations: Non-neoplastic patients had below-expected tissue-blood divergence, while all gliomas exceeded expectation.

Concerning this clonotype: Its antigen is undetermined.

CDR1 is SNHLY, CDR2 FYNNEI, per germline. Trimming removed 9 bases from V and 4 bases from J, with 15 bases in between. The CDR3 contains 13 residues. Using RNA template, CDR3s of TCR alpha and beta were amplified with iRepertoire arm-PCR. One-step reverse transcription and amplification started from around 100-400 ng of tissue mRNA or PBMC total RNA. TCRdb re-derived calls from the multiplex PCR reads in MiXCR, one entry per CDR3 protein. Of roughly 100,000 distinct CDR3 sequences listed, around 30% are singletons. Sequenced sample: glioma tissue, nonneoplastic brain tissue, or PBMCs (not recorded which). This receptor was obtained from a human donor with low-grade glioma or glioblastoma, undergoing nonglioma brain surgery, or in good health (not recorded which). J is TRBJ2-5 and V is TRBV2; tentatively, D is TRBD1 or TRBD2 (5 bases each). The chain's CDR3 is CARRDRRTETQYF. CDR3 nucleotides: TGTGCCAGAAGGGACCGACGGACAGAGACCCAGTACTTC.